This paragraph reports one T cell receptor (beta chain). Its binding antigen is unknown. Within one base of it there is no much larger clone, and no base qualities were kept. The entry originates in a study of OX40 agonist ivuxolimab in advanced cancers. Background on the whole study: Ivuxolimab was an agonistic, fully human IgG2 monoclonal antibody directed against OX40 (CD134), a costimulatory receptor. In the dose-escalation cohort, nearly 85% of patients were male, and the mean age was 60 years with a range of roughly 20 to 85. Patients were allowed to have had prior anti-PD-1, anti-PD-L1 or anti-CTLA-4 therapy, and 30% to 50% of the dose-escalation patients had previously received checkpoint inhibitors. The paper reports the monotherapy dose-escalation portion (N ≈ 50 patients) of the phase I ivuxolimab trial. Intravenous ivuxolimab was administered to patients every 2 weeks at six dose levels: 0.01, 0.1, 0.3, 1.5, 3 and 10 mg/kg. Of the roughly 50 dose-escalation patients, hepatocellular carcinoma was present in approximately 20, melanoma in approximately 15, renal cell carcinoma in 9 and head and neck cancer in 9. Peripheral TCRbeta sequencing aimed to test whether ivuxolimab altered TCR sequence diversity and caused clonal T-cell expansion. Partial responses were achieved by three dose-escalation patients, of whom one had hepatocellular carcinoma and two had cutaneous melanoma.

On the study overall, not on this receptor specifically: Partial responders in the 0.1-3.0 mg/kg groups had among the lowest normalized peripheral clonal expansion, especially among CD8+ T cells. On average, CD8+ T cells showed more expanded clones than CD4+ T cells after ivuxolimab. Low levels of normalized T-cell clonal expansion were also seen in some nonresponding patients. At doses of 0.1 to 3.0 mg/kg, clonal expansion of both CD4+ and CD8+ T cells in blood was seen between baseline and week 6. The antigen specificity of the peripheral T cells that underwent clonal expansion was not determined.

V drops 4 bases and J drops 0 bases, leaving 14 bases in between. The germline V gene specifies SGDLS as CDR1 and YYNGEE as CDR2. Including cysteine and phenylalanine, the CDR3 has 17 amino acids. The retained sequence is limited to the CDR3, 51 bases, with the frame set at the first base. For sequencing of the TCRbeta CDR3 region, genomic DNA was extracted from the sorted cells. TCRbeta CDR3 regions were sequenced using the immunoSEQ Assay. TCRdb retrieved this table from immuneACCESS and kept in-frame rearrangements only. Not all clones are present; in checked studies, unresolved V genes account for under half, and no reason is known for the remainder. The sample table lists fewer than 90,000 clones, around 86% of them with a count of one. 2.5% to 3% of the sample goes to the ten largest clones. The trial excluded patients who had a history of autoimmune disease or who were on systemic immunosuppression. Peripheral blood for TCR sequencing was collected from all dose cohorts at baseline, on cycle 4 day 1, and on cycle 7 day 1. Samples were obtained from an open-label, multicenter, first-in-human phase I dose-escalation trial of ivuxolimab. The trial enrolled adults with locally advanced or metastatic head and neck squamous cell, hepatocellular, melanoma or renal cell carcinoma. Before TCR sequencing, CD4+ T cells and CD8+ T cells were sorted from peripheral blood as separate populations.

This sequence was found in an adult with an advanced solid tumor such as melanoma, head and neck, liver or kidney cancer. This receptor chain uses TRBV9 and TRBJ1-6; the D gene remains uncertain. The source was CD4+ or CD8+ T cells sorted from blood, collected in a trial of the OX40 agonist ivuxolimab. The bases are TGTGCCAGCAGCACCCGACCTGGAGGCTCCTATAATTCACCCCTCCACTTT. It codes for CASSTRPGGSYNSPLHF.